The T cell receptor (beta chain) under discussion was sequenced for a study of blood T cell repertoires in COVID-19. TCRdb's table, derived via immunoSEQ multiplex PCR, lists solely in-frame clones and lacks some. The sample lists 190,000 or so clones, around 87% seen once, with approximately 6.2% in the top ten. This CDR3 is 14 amino acids long. V shed 2 bases and J shed 4 bases, with 12 bases lying between them. The germline CDR1 and CDR2 sequences are SGHRS and YFSETQ. What was sequenced was peripheral blood. This sequence originates from a man aged 60-69 years who had recovered from COVID-19. J is TRBJ2-5 and V is TRBV5-1; D remains ambiguous. CDR3 amino acids: CASSFNEVGETQYF. In DNA form, the CDR3 reads TGCGCCAGCAGCTTTAATGAGGTCGGAGAGACCCAGTACTTC.